This TCR beta chain was recovered during a study of T cell changes during pregnancy in multiple sclerosis. This clone was seen only once. TCRdb keeps only in-frame clones here, not all; method: immunoSEQ multiplex PCR. The data contain tens of thousands of clones, around 92% of them singletons. Germline CDR1 and CDR2: GTSNPN and SVGIG (reference sequence). CDR3 size: 14 residues. Losses at the gene ends were 3 bases for V and 5 bases for J; bases not matched to a gene: 9. Specimen: peripheral blood, collected before pregnancy. This receptor was obtained from a female donor with multiple sclerosis, enrolled in a pregnancy study. The chain recombines TRBV30 with TRBJ2-5; 7 positions agree with TRBD2. The CDR3, as DNA: TGTGCCTGGAGGGGAAATCTAGCGGCGGAGACCCAGTACTTC. Translation gives CAWRGNLAAETQYF.